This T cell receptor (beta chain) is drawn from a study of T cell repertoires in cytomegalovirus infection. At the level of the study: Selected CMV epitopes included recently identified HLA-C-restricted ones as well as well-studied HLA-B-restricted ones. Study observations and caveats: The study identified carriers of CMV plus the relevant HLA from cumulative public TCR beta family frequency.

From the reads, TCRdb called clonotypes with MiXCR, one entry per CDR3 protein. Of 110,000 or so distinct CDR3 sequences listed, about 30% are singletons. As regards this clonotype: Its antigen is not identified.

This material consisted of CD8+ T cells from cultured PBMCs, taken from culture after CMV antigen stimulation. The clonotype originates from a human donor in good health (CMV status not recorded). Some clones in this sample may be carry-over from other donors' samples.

CDR3 sequence (DNA): TGTGCCAGCAGCTTATCGGGACTGGTTGAAGCTTTCTTT. It translates to CASSLSGLVEAFF. The rearrangement uses TRBV7-9 and TRBJ1-1; perhaps TRBD1 as D (5 bases). V lost 2 bases and J lost 7, with 11 bases in between. This CDR3 is built from 13 residues. Germline V gene lookup returns CDR1 SEHNR and CDR2 FQNEAQ (reference sequence).